Described below is a single T cell receptor (beta chain) sequence and its context. Its antigen specificity is not known. No base quality values were provided; no much bigger clone lies one nucleotide off. This sample's time point label indicates: week 11, during vaccination. Each vaccine dose, consisting of 300 ug of a 20-mer mutant IDH1 peptide in Montanide, was administered subcutaneously with topical imiquimod. Newly diagnosed WHO grade 3 or 4 IDH1-mutant astrocytomas showing loss of nuclear ATRX were present in the donors. The samples were drawn from NOA16, a multicentre, single-arm, open-label phase I trial in Germany that tested a mutant IDH1 peptide vaccine in humans for the first time. The DNeasy Blood and Tissue Kit was used to extract genomic DNA from EDTA blood for TCRB sequencing. The sample is drawn from a study of a mutant IDH1 vaccine in newly diagnosed glioma (dated by TCRdb to the early 2020s). About the full investigation: Patients received eight vaccinations in weeks 1, 3, 5, 7, 11, 15, 19 and 23, corresponding to visits V03 through V10. Before enrollment, patients had received standard therapy of radiotherapy alone, temozolomide alone, or radiochemotherapy with temozolomide; most received the combination. The roughly 32 treated patients were approximately 62% male and around 40% female, with a mean age of approximately 38 years. Vaccination was initiated 4-6 weeks after radiotherapy alone, or concurrently with temozolomide cycles in the chemotherapy-containing groups. For exploratory analyses, roughly 25 treated patients had longitudinal TCRB deep sequencing done wherever samples were available. Peripheral blood samples were drawn at six visits, namely V03 (baseline), V05, V07, V10, V12 and V13. Broad study findings and their caveats: No apparent relationship was observed between pseudoprogression and alterations in the top peripheral T cell clonotypes detected by TCRB sequencing. PBMC samples for TCRB deep sequencing were selected based on availability. Immune responses induced by the vaccine were seen in roughly 95% of patients across multiple MHC alleles. The authors stated that sample limitations prevented analyses of patient blood samples from being reproduced.

Looking up the germline V gene yields CDR1 SGHRS and CDR2 YFSETQ. The V and J ends are trimmed by 4 bases and 12 bases, leaving 17 bases between them. The cysteine opens and the phenylalanine closes a CDR3 of 13 amino acids. CDR3 DNA is the only sequence kept; it has 39 bases, read in frame from the first base. The library was generated by the immunoSEQ multiplex PCR assay. Following the manufacturer's protocol, the hsTCRB Kit was used to amplify rearranged TCR beta chain sequences. Sequencing of TCRB libraries was carried out on an Illumina MiSeq. For the original study's pipeline: The kit vendor's proprietary platform handled demultiplexing, trimming and gene mapping. In TCRdb, the immuneACCESS table is reduced to in-frame sequences with V and J assigned. These tables do not hold every clone; where another copy was compared, an unresolved V gene accounts for under half, and the others remain unexplained. The V and J calls and clone size come from that table; D and trimming were worked out from the DNA. This sample lists 35,000 to 40,000 clones; less than 90% were detected once. The ten most abundant clones make up around 2.2% of the sample.

The material sequenced was PBMCs, taken from a glioma patient whose treatment included an IDH1 peptide vaccine. The receptor was derived from a man aged 40-50 years with glioma. The V and J genes are TRBV5-1 and TRBJ2-1, with the D gene not confidently named. The sequenced DNA is TGCGCCAGCAGCGCTGGGTCCGCCAGAGGGCAGTTCTTC. Translated, this gives CASSAGSARGQFF.